These T cell receptor beta chains were read from a single sample in a study of long-term antiretroviral therapy in people with HIV. Data came from immunoSEQ multiplex PCR; TCRdb stores just in-frame clones and leaves some out. The sample includes more than 25,000 clones, over 85% of them seen just once. The source material was unsorted PBMCs, sampled about 6.7 years after starting antiretroviral therapy. These receptors all stem from a woman aged 40 to 50 with HIV. CDR3s include the opening cysteine and the closing phenylalanine or tryptophan. A D gene is named only where the DNA matches it firmly. Only some rows state a clone size, as once, few, many or a class for expanded clones.

CDR3 protein: CASSLPLAPLF; CDR3 DNA: TGTGCCAGCAGCTTACCCTTGGCCCCCCTCTTC; clone size: NA; D gene: NA; J gene: TRBJ1-2; V gene: TRBV7-2
CDR3 protein: CAATGTGNTEAFF; CDR3 DNA: TGTGCCGCCACCGGGACAGGGAACACTGAAGCTTTCTTT; clone size: NA; D gene: TRBD1; J gene: TRBJ1-1; V gene: TRBV6-6
CDR3 protein: CASSEKQGVPYGYTF; CDR3 DNA: TGTGCCAGCAGTGAGAAACAGGGGGTTCCTTATGGCTACACCTTC; clone size: NA; D gene: TRBD1; J gene: TRBJ1-2; V gene: TRBV2
CDR3 protein: CASSQQLAAPTDTQYF; CDR3 DNA: TGCGCCAGCAGCCAGCAACTAGCGGCCCCCACAGATACGCAGTATTTT; clone size: NA; D gene: TRBD2; J gene: TRBJ2-3; V gene: TRBV4-1
CDR3 protein: CSVDEGQGRGETQYF; CDR3 DNA: TGCAGCGTTGATGAGGGACAGGGGAGAGGAGAGACCCAGTACTTC; clone size: NA; D gene: TRBD1; J gene: TRBJ2-5; V gene: TRBV29-1
CDR3 protein: CASSLDPSYNSPLHF; CDR3 DNA: TGTGCCAGCAGCTTAGATCCCAGTTATAATTCACCCCTCCACTTT; clone size: NA; D gene: NA; J gene: TRBJ1-6; V gene: TRBV11-2
CDR3 protein: CASSTSTSQTGELFF; CDR3 DNA: TGCGCCAGCAGCACCTCCACTTCTCAAACCGGGGAGCTGTTTTTT; clone size: once; D gene: NA; J gene: TRBJ2-2; V gene: TRBV5-1
CDR3 protein: CASNKLTSGDGTQYF; CDR3 DNA: TGTGCCAGCAATAAACTCACTAGCGGGGACGGTACGCAGTATTTT; clone size: NA; D gene: TRBD2; J gene: TRBJ2-3; V gene: TRBV2
CDR3 protein: CASSTSRGQNTSYEQYF; CDR3 DNA: TGTGCCAGCAGCACCTCCCGTGGACAGAATACCTCCTACGAGCAGTACTTC; clone size: NA; D gene: NA; J gene: TRBJ2-7; V gene: TRBV5-6
CDR3 protein: CASSAGTLSGANVLTF; CDR3 DNA: TGTGCCAGCAGTGCAGGGACCCTCTCTGGGGCCAACGTCCTGACTTTC; clone size: NA; D gene: NA; J gene: TRBJ2-6; V gene: TRBV2
CDR3 protein: CASSRSVGDGQPQHF; CDR3 DNA: TGTGCCAGCAGCCGGTCGGTGGGGGACGGTCAGCCCCAGCATTTT; clone size: NA; D gene: NA; J gene: TRBJ1-5; V gene: TRBV6-5
CDR3 protein: CASSQDGRAGYTF; CDR3 DNA: TGTGCCAGCAGCCAAGATGGCAGGGCTGGCTACACCTTC; clone size: NA; D gene: NA; J gene: TRBJ1-2; V gene: TRBV14
CDR3 protein: CASSLVNNRDSGNTIYF; CDR3 DNA: TGTGCCAGCAGCTTAGTAAATAACAGGGACTCTGGAAACACCATATATTTT; clone size: NA; D gene: NA; J gene: TRBJ1-3; V gene: TRBV7-6
CDR3 protein: CASSESGYNSPLHF; CDR3 DNA: TGTGCCAGCAGTGAAAGTGGGTATAATTCACCCCTCCACTTT; clone size: NA; D gene: NA; J gene: TRBJ1-6; V gene: TRBV2
CDR3 protein: CASSPPMASGDSPLHF; CDR3 DNA: TGTGCCAGCTCACCACCGATGGCCTCGGGAGATTCACCCCTCCACTTT; clone size: NA; D gene: NA; J gene: TRBJ1-6; V gene: TRBV18
CDR3 protein: CASMGERNTEAFF; CDR3 DNA: TGTGCCAGCATGGGGGAGAGAAACACTGAAGCTTTCTTT; clone size: NA; D gene: NA; J gene: TRBJ1-1; V gene: TRBV2
CDR3 protein: CASSESMGDRGLSFF; CDR3 DNA: TGTGCCAGCAGTGAATCCATGGGGGACAGGGGCCTATCTTTCTTC; clone size: NA; D gene: TRBD1; J gene: TRBJ1-2; V gene: TRBV6-1
CDR3 protein: CASSFGGARTEAFF; CDR3 DNA: TGTGCCAGCAGCTTTGGCGGGGCGAGGACTGAAGCTTTCTTT; clone size: NA; D gene: NA; J gene: TRBJ1-1; V gene: TRBV7-9
CDR3 protein: CASSYSGTGGPSPLHF; CDR3 DNA: TGCGCCAGCAGCTACTCCGGGACAGGGGGACCTTCACCCCTCCACTTT; clone size: NA; D gene: TRBD1; J gene: TRBJ1-6; V gene: TRBV5-1
CDR3 protein: CASSPGPLTGGFTGELFF; CDR3 DNA: TGTGCCAGCAGCCCCGGACCCCTGACAGGGGGCTTCACCGGGGAGCTGTTTTTT; clone size: NA; D gene: TRBD1; J gene: TRBJ2-2; V gene: TRBV9
CDR3 protein: CASSIPTGGGGTQYF; CDR3 DNA: TGTGCCAGCAGCATACCCACAGGGGGGGGCGGGACCCAGTACTTC; clone size: once; D gene: NA; J gene: TRBJ2-5; V gene: TRBV2
CDR3 protein: CASSETGINSPLHF; CDR3 DNA: TGTGCCAGCAGCGAGACAGGGATTAATTCACCCCTCCACTTT; clone size: NA; D gene: TRBD1; J gene: TRBJ1-6; V gene: TRBV7-6
CDR3 protein: CASSVTQGGELFF; CDR3 DNA: TGTGCCAGCAGCGTAACTCAGGGCGGGGAGCTGTTTTTT; clone size: NA; D gene: NA; J gene: TRBJ2-2; V gene: TRBV9
CDR3 protein: CASSADRGYGYTF; CDR3 DNA: TGTGCCAGCAGTGCAGACAGGGGGTATGGCTACACCTTC; clone size: NA; D gene: TRBD1; J gene: TRBJ1-2; V gene: TRBV6-4
CDR3 protein: CASSKAPGTEIGQPQHF; CDR3 DNA: TGTGCCAGCAGTAAGGCCCCCGGGACGGAGATCGGTCAGCCCCAGCATTTT; clone size: NA; D gene: NA; J gene: TRBJ1-5; V gene: TRBV27
CDR3 protein: CASREGTSGYYEQYF; CDR3 DNA: TGTGCCAGCAGGGAAGGGACTAGCGGATATTACGAGCAGTACTTC; clone size: NA; D gene: TRBD2; J gene: TRBJ2-7; V gene: TRBV2
CDR3 protein: CAWSELAGGNEQYF; CDR3 DNA: TGTGCCTGGAGTGAACTAGCGGGGGGAAACGAGCAGTACTTC; clone size: NA; D gene: TRBD2; J gene: TRBJ2-7; V gene: TRBV30
CDR3 protein: CASRNTGVDEQYF; CDR3 DNA: TGTGCCAGCAGGAATACAGGGGTGGACGAGCAGTACTTC; clone size: NA; D gene: TRBD1; J gene: TRBJ2-7; V gene: TRBV11-2
CDR3 protein: CASSLDRTGTGNSPLHF; CDR3 DNA: TGTGCCAGCAGCTTAGATCGGACTGGGACAGGGAATTCACCCCTCCACTTT; clone size: once; D gene: TRBD1; J gene: TRBJ1-6; V gene: TRBV11-3
CDR3 protein: CASRSTDTQYF; CDR3 DNA: TGTGCCAGCAGAAGCACAGATACGCAGTATTTT; clone size: NA; D gene: NA; J gene: TRBJ2-3; V gene: TRBV2
CDR3 protein: CAWSRTRDSFNEKLFF; CDR3 DNA: TGTGCCTGGAGTCGCACAAGGGACAGTTTTAATGAAAAACTGTTTTTT; clone size: NA; D gene: TRBD1; J gene: TRBJ1-4; V gene: TRBV30
CDR3 protein: CASSRTFTGETQYF; CDR3 DNA: TGCGCCAGCAGCCGGACCTTCACGGGTGAGACCCAGTACTTC; clone size: NA; D gene: NA; J gene: TRBJ2-5; V gene: TRBV4-1
CDR3 protein: CASSLIRTGANYGYTF; CDR3 DNA: TGTGCCAGCAGCCTAATTCGGACAGGGGCTAACTATGGCTACACCTTC; clone size: NA; D gene: TRBD1; J gene: TRBJ1-2; V gene: TRBV27
CDR3 protein: CASSHQQDPNTEAFF; CDR3 DNA: TGTGCTAGCAGCCACCAACAGGACCCGAACACTGAAGCTTTCTTT; clone size: NA; D gene: NA; J gene: TRBJ1-1; V gene: TRBV7-7
CDR3 protein: CASRPGLAYNEQFF; CDR3 DNA: TGTGCCAGCAGACCCGGACTAGCCTACAATGAGCAGTTCTTC; clone size: NA; D gene: TRBD2; J gene: TRBJ2-1; V gene: TRBV6-5
CDR3 protein: CASKQGVDTEAFF; CDR3 DNA: TGCGCCAGCAAGCAGGGGGTTGACACTGAAGCTTTCTTT; clone size: NA; D gene: TRBD1; J gene: TRBJ1-1; V gene: TRBV10-2
CDR3 protein: CASSLARGQGTYTF; CDR3 DNA: TGTGCCAGCAGCTTAGCGCGGGGACAGGGGACCTACACCTTC; clone size: NA; D gene: TRBD1; J gene: TRBJ1-2; V gene: TRBV7-2
CDR3 protein: CASSYSFLSPLHF; CDR3 DNA: TGTGCCAGCAGTTACTCGTTTTTGTCACCCCTCCACTTT; clone size: NA; D gene: NA; J gene: TRBJ1-6; V gene: TRBV6-5
CDR3 protein: CASSNGRGEPQHF; CDR3 DNA: TGTGCCAGTAGTAATGGGAGGGGGGAGCCCCAGCATTTT; clone size: NA; D gene: NA; J gene: TRBJ1-5; V gene: TRBV19
CDR3 protein: CASSPSDRGATNEKLFF; CDR3 DNA: TGTGCCAGCAGCCCCTCGGACAGGGGAGCAACTAATGAAAAACTGTTTTTT; clone size: NA; D gene: TRBD1; J gene: TRBJ1-4; V gene: TRBV11-2